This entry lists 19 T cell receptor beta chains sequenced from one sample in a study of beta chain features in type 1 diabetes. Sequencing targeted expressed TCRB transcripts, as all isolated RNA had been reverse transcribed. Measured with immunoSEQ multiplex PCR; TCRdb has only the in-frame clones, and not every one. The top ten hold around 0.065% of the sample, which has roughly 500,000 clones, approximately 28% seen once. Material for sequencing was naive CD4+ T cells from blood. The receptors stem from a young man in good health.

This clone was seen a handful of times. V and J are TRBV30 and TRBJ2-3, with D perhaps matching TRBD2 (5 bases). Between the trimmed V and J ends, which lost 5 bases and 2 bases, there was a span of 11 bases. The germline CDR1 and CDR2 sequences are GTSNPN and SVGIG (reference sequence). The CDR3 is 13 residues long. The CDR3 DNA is TGTGCCTGGGCAGCGGACCTCACAGATACGCAGTATTTT. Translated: CAWAADLTDTQYF.

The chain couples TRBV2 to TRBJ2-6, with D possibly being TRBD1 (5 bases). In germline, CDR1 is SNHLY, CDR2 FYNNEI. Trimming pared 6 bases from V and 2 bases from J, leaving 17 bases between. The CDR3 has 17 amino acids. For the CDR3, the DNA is TGTGCCAGCAGAATTCCCCCAGGGCGCACTGGGGCCAACGTCCTGACTTTC. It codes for CASRIPPGRTGANVLTF.

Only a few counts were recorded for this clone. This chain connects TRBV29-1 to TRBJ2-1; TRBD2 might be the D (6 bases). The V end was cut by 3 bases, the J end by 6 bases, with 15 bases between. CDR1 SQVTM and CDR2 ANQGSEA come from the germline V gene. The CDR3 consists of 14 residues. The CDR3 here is CSVEPRYGSNEQFF. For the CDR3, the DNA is TGCAGCGTTGAGCCGCGGTACGGGAGCAATGAGCAGTTCTTC.

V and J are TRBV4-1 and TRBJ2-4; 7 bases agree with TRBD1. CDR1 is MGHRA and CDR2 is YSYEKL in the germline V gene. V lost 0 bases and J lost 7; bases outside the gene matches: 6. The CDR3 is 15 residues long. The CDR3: CASSQDWQGDNIQYF. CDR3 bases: TGCGCCAGCAGCCAAGATTGGCAGGGGGACAACATTCAGTACTTC.

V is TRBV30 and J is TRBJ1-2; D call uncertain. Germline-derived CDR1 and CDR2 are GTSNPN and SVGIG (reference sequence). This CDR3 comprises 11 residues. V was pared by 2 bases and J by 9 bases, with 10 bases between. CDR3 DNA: TGTGCCTGGAGTAGGGTTGCCCGCTACACCTTC. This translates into CAWSRVARYTF. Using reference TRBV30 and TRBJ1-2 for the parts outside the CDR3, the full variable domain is SQTIHQWPATLVQPVGSPLSLECTVEGTSNPNLYWYRQAAGRGLQLLFYSVGIGQISSEVPQNLSASRPQDRQFILSSKKLLLSDSGFYLCAWSRVARYTFGSGTRLTVV.

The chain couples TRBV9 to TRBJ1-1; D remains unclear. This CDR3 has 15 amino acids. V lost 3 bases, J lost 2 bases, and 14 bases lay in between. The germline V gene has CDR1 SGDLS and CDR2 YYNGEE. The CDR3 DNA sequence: TGTGCCAGCAGCGCATACAGAGACTTAAACACTGAAGCTTTCTTT. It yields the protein CASSAYRDLNTEAFF.

The CDR3 nucleotides are TGTGCCACCAGCAGAGTGGGGACTGACTATGGCTACACCTTC. It is translated as CATSRVGTDYGYTF. The rearrangement links TRBV15 to TRBJ1-2, with D maybe TRBD1 (5 bases). The CDR3 has 14 residues. The ends were cut back, 1 base at V and 3 bases at J, with 9 bases in the middle. Germline CDR1 is LNHNV and CDR2 is YYDKDF (reference sequence).

CDR3 in amino acids: CASVYFMNTEAFF. CDR3 DNA: TGTGCCAGCGTCTATTTCATGAACACTGAAGCTTTCTTT. The V gene is TRBV7-2, the J gene TRBJ1-1; D is unresolved. Trimming took 8 bases from V and 0 from J, leaving 10 bases between them. The CDR3 sequence is 13 residues long. Germline V gives CDR1 SGHTA, CDR2 FQGNSA.

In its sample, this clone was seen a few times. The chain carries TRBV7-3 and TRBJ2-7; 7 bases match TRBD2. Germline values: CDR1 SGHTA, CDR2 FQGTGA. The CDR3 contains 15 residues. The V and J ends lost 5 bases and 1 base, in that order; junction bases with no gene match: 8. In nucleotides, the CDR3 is TGTGCCAGCAGCCCCACGGGGGGACCTTCCTACGAGCAGTACTTC. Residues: CASSPTGGPSYEQYF.

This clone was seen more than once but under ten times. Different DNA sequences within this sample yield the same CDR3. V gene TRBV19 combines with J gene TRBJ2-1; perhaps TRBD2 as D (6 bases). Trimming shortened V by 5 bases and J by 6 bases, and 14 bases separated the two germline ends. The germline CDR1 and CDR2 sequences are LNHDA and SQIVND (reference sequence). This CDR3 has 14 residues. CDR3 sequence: CASSPPGLPNEQFF. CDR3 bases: TGTGCCAGTAGTCCCCCGGGACTGCCCAATGAGCAGTTCTTC.

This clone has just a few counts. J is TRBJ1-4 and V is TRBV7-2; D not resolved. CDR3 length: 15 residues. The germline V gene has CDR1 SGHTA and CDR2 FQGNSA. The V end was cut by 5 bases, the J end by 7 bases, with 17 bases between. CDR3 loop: CASSLLPASGEKLFF. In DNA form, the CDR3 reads TGTGCCAGCAGCCTACTACCGGCATCGGGTGAAAAACTGTTTTTT.

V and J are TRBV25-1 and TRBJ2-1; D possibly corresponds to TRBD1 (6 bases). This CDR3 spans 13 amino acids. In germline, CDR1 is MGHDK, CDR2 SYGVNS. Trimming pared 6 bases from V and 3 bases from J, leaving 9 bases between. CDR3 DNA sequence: TGTGCCAGCAGAGGACAGAACTACAATGAGCAGTTCTTC. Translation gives CASRGQNYNEQFF.

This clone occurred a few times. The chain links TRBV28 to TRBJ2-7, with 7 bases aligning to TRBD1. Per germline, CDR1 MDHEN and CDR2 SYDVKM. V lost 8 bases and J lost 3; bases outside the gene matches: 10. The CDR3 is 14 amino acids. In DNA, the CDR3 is TGTGCCAGCCTTGAGACAGGGCCCTACTACGAGCAGTACTTC. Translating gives CASLETGPYYEQYF.

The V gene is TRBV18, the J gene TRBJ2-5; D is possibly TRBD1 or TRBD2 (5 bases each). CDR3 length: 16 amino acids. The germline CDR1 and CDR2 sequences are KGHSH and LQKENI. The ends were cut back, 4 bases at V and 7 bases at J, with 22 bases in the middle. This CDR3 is CASSLPGRSISGTQYF. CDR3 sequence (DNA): TGTGCCAGCTCACTCCCGGGACGGAGCATCTCGGGGACCCAGTACTTC.

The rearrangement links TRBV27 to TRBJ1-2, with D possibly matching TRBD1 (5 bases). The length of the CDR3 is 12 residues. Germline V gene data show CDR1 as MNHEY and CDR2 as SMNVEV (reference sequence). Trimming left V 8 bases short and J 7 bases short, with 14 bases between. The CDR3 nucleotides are TGTGCCAGCCGGGGAAGGCAGGGTGGCTACACCTTC. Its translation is CASRGRQGGYTF.

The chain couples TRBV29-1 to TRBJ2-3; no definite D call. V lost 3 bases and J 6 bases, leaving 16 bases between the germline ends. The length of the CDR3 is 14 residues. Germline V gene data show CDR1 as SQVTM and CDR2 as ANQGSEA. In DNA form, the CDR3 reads TGCAGCGTTGAGGTCACCCGACAATCCGATACGCAGTATTTT. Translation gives CSVEVTRQSDTQYF.

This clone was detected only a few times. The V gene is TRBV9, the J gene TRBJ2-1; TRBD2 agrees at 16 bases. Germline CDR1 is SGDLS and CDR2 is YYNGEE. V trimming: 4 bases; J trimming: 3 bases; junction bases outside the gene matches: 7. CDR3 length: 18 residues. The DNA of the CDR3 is TGTGCCAGCAGCTTGGGACTAGCGGGAGGGCCTAACTACAATGAGCAGTTCTTC. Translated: CASSLGLAGGPNYNEQFF.

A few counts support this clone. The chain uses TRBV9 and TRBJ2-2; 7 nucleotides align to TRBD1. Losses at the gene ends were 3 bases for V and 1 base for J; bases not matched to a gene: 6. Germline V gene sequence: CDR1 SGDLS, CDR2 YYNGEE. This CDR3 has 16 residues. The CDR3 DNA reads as TGTGCCAGCAGCGCCAGACAGGGATGGAACACCGGGGAGCTGTTTTTT. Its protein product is CASSARQGWNTGELFF. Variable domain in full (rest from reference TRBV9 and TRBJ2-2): DSGVTQTPKHLITATGQRVTLRCSPRSGDLSVYWYQQSLDQGLQFLIQYYNGEERAKGNILERFSAQQFPDLHSELNLSSLELGDSALYFCASSARQGWNTGELFFGEGSRLTVL.

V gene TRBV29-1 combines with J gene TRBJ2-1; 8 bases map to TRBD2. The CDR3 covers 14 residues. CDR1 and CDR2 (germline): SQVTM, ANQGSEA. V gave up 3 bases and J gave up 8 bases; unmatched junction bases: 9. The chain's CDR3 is CSVDYGRAMYEQFF. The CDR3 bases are TGCAGCGTTGACTACGGGAGGGCCATGTATGAGCAGTTCTTC.